The clone carrying this TCR beta chain has just a few counts. Method: immunoSEQ multiplex PCR; TCRdb's copy keeps in-frame clones and lacks some. The data hold hundreds of thousands of clones, with less than 85% observed a single time. These data are taken from a study of shared clonotypes between healthy human individuals. This CDR3 is 15 amino acids long. V shed 5 bases and J 5 bases; nucleotides not matched to a gene: 10. Germline lookup yields CDR1 SQVTM and CDR2 ANQGSEA. Sequenced: memory CD4+ T cells sorted from blood. The sample's subset: CD45RA-negative fraction. The origin of this receptor is a woman in her 30s in good health. The chain recombines TRBV29-1 with TRBJ2-1; TRBD1 matches 9 bases. The CDR3 DNA follows: TGCAGCGTTTCATACCCGGGACAGGGAAACAATGAGCAGTTCTTC. The encoded protein is CSVSYPGQGNNEQFF.